The 32 T cell receptor beta chains below were found in one sample sequenced in a study of blood T cells in healthy people across ages. Then a second PCR, running about 7 to 11 cycles, was carried out with a sample-barcoded 5' primer and a J-beta primer mix. TCRdb used MiXCR to reprocess the 5' RACE reads, holding one entry per CDR3 protein. The data hold around 1.7 million distinct CDR3 sequences, with 28% observed a single time. The material sequenced was blood. The receptor set was obtained from a woman aged 30 to 39 in good health.

This clonotype was counted ten times or more. The chain recombines TRBV6-1 with TRBJ2-1; 8 bases align to TRBD2. Looked up from germline, CDR1 is MNHNS and CDR2 is SASEGT. Trimming removed 6 bases from V and 5 bases from J; junction bases left unmatched: 12. The CDR3 totals 16 residues. The CDR3 here is CASSPTRGGPNNEQFF. The CDR3, as DNA: TGTGCCAGCAGCCCTACCCGGGGGGGCCCCAACAATGAGCAGTTCTTC.

This clonotype has ten or more counts. The gene calls are TRBV20-1 and TRBJ2-5; possibly TRBD1 for D (6 bases). The germline gives CDR1 DFQATT, CDR2 SNEGSKA (reference sequence). This CDR3 contains 16 residues. V shed 7 bases and J shed 4 bases, with 25 bases lying between them. In DNA form, the CDR3 reads TGCAGTGGCTACCAGGCCGGGACACCGAGGCGAGAGACCCAGTACTTC. Amino acid sequence: CSGYQAGTPRRETQYF.

The genes are TRBV9 and TRBJ2-1, with TRBD2 matching 8 bases. The trim removed 2 bases at V and 10 bases at J, leaving 5 bases unmatched. Germline CDR1 SGDLS, CDR2 YYNGEE. The CDR3 contains 13 residues. The CDR3 region is CASSVSWTSEQFF. The DNA of the CDR3 is TGTGCCAGCAGCGTTTCTTGGACTAGCGAGCAGTTCTTC.

The chain employs TRBV6-6 and TRBJ2-7; D possibly corresponds to TRBD1 (5 bases). V shed 2 bases and J shed 7 bases, with 15 bases lying between them. This CDR3 is 14 amino acids long. Germline-derived CDR1 and CDR2 are MNHNY and SVGAGI (reference sequence). The DNA of the CDR3 is TGTGCCAGCAGTTACCACACAGGTCCGGAAGAGCAGTACTTC. Translated: CASSYHTGPEEQYF.

The gene calls are TRBV10-3 and TRBJ2-3; the D gene could be TRBD1 or TRBD2 (5 bases each). V was shortened by 7 bases and J by 2 bases, with 13 bases between the two germline ends. Germline CDR1 and CDR2: ENHRY and SYGVKD. CDR3 length: 14 residues. CDR3 DNA: TGTGCCATCAAAATGAAGGGACCCACAGATACGCAGTATTTT. Protein sequence: CAIKMKGPTDTQYF.

The table lists this clonotype with many counts. The gene calls are TRBV5-1 and TRBJ2-7; D is perhaps TRBD1 (6 bases). The CDR3 totals 14 residues. CDR1 and CDR2 (germline): SGHRS, YFSETQ. Trimming pared 0 bases from V and 3 bases from J, leaving 10 bases between. DNA of the CDR3: TGCGCCAGCAGCTTGGCCACAGGGAACTACGAGCAGTACTTC. Residues: CASSLATGNYEQYF.

This clonotype was counted at least ten times. V and J are TRBV5-5 and TRBJ2-1, with TRBD1 identical over 9 bases. J gave up 2 bases and V 3 bases, and 6 bases lay outside the gene matches. This CDR3 is built from 16 residues. Per germline, CDR1 SGHKS and CDR2 YYEKEE (reference sequence). In DNA, the CDR3 is TGTGCCAGCAGCTCCCCGGGACAGGGCACCTACAATGAGCAGTTCTTC. This gives the protein CASSSPGQGTYNEQFF.

This chain uses TRBV3-1 with TRBJ1-2; 7 nucleotides line up with TRBD1. The CDR3 has 15 residues. Germline CDR1 is LGHDT and CDR2 is YNNKEL (reference sequence). J gave up 8 bases and V 4 bases, and 13 bases lay outside the gene matches. The CDR3 DNA follows: TGTGCCAGCAGCCCCATGCACAGGGGAACGCTAGGCTACACCTTC. It yields the protein CASSPMHRGTLGYTF.

This sequence joins TRBV4-1 and TRBJ1-5, with a tentative D call TRBD1 (5 bases). Germline V gene lookup returns CDR1 MGHRA and CDR2 YSYEKL. The CDR3 has 14 residues. Trimming removed 1 base from V and 7 bases from J, with 11 bases in between. Here the CDR3 reads CASSQGYGAQPQHF. CDR3 sequence (DNA): TGCGCCAGCAGCCAAGGTTACGGGGCCCAGCCCCAGCATTTT.

This clonotype turned up a few times. This chain joins TRBV5-1 and TRBJ2-7; 7 bases match TRBD1. Germline-derived CDR1 and CDR2 are SGHRS and YFSETQ. The V gene end was trimmed by 3 bases and the J gene end by 2 bases; junction bases not matched to a gene: 8. The CDR3 extends over 15 amino acids. Here the CDR3 reads CASSSARQGPYEQYF. CDR3 sequence (DNA): TGCGCCAGCAGCTCAGCCAGACAGGGACCCTACGAGCAGTACTTC.

The chain carries TRBV2 and TRBJ2-1, with 9 bases that match TRBD1. Germline CDR1 is SNHLY and CDR2 is FYNNEI. CDR3 length equals 13 residues. V trimming: 11 bases; J trimming: 3 bases; junction bases outside the gene matches: 5. The CDR3 spells CAQTGGIYNEQFF. The CDR3 nucleotides are TGTGCCCAGACAGGGGGAATCTACAATGAGCAGTTCTTC.

The chain carries TRBV9 and TRBJ1-2; D possibly corresponds to TRBD1 (5 bases). Germline V gives CDR1 SGDLS, CDR2 YYNGEE. V lost 1 base to trimming and J lost 3 bases, with 10 bases between them. The CDR3 extends over 14 amino acids. CDR3 loop: CASSVSSGHYGYTF. CDR3 nucleotide sequence: TGTGCCAGCAGCGTAAGTTCAGGGCACTATGGCTACACCTTC.

Concerning this clonotype itself: Germline and junction disagree at one end, which may indicate a read error. The genes are TRBV6-6 and TRBJ2-5; no reliable D call. The CDR3 consists of 13 residues. Per germline, CDR1 MNHNY and CDR2 SVGAGI (reference sequence). CDR3 DNA: TGTGCCGGCAGTTATAACGGACCCAATGAGCAGTACTTC. Protein: CAGSYNGPNEQYF.

The chain employs TRBV7-2 and TRBJ1-2, with D uncertain. Trimming took 8 bases from V and 1 from J, leaving 11 bases between them. This CDR3 contains 13 residues. Germline V gives CDR1 SGHTA, CDR2 FQGNSA. The CDR3 DNA is TGTGCCAGCTCGGAACTATTTAACTATGGCTACACCTTC. Protein sequence: CASSELFNYGYTF.

This clonotype was seen more than once but under ten times. The genes are TRBV7-9 and TRBJ1-1; TRBD1 aligns across 8 bases. CDR1 is SEHNR, CDR2 FQNEAQ, per germline (reference sequence). Trimming cost V 2 bases and J 4 bases; bases outside gene matches: 3. This CDR3 has 14 residues. The CDR3 nucleotides read TGTGCCAGCAGCTTACCCCAGGGGGCCACTGAAGCTTTCTTT. It is translated as CASSLPQGATEAFF.

The CDR3 nucleotides read TGTGCCAGCAGTTCCCTCCCACAGGGGAATGAAAAACTGTTTTTT. Translation: CASSSLPQGNEKLFF. This sequence joins TRBV6-5 and TRBJ1-4, with TRBD1 identical over 7 bases. The V gene end was trimmed by 4 bases and the J gene end by 5 bases; junction bases not matched to a gene: 7. The CDR3 has 15 amino acids. The germline V gene encodes CDR1 MNHEY and CDR2 SVGAGI.

Notes on this clonotype: A much larger clone differs by one base, so this may be a read error. J is TRBJ2-7 and V is TRBV5-6; D is tentatively TRBD1 or TRBD2 (6 bases each). The CDR3 runs to 12 residues. The V gene lost 6 bases and the J gene lost 6 bases, with 13 bases spanning the gap. Germline V gene data show CDR1 as SGHDT and CDR2 as YYEEEE. CDR3 DNA: TGTGCCAGCAACTGGGGGGCTCTCGAGCAGTACTTC. It yields the protein CASNWGALEQYF.

The CDR3 DNA follows: TGCAGTGCTCGCAGGGAATCCGCACACCCATCCTATGGCTACACCTTC. Protein product: CSARRESAHPSYGYTF. The chain uses TRBV20-1 and TRBJ1-2; D is perhaps TRBD1 (5 bases). This CDR3 comprises 16 residues. Trimming removed 5 bases from V and 4 bases from J, with 23 bases in between. The V gene's germline CDR1 is DFQATT and CDR2 SNEGSKA (reference sequence).

The table lists this clonotype with a few counts. The chain couples TRBV20-1 to TRBJ2-6; no clear D. The germline gives CDR1 DFQATT, CDR2 SNEGSKA (reference sequence). The CDR3 runs 13 residues. Trimming stripped 2 bases from V and 2 bases from J, with 4 bases between. In DNA, the CDR3 is TGCAGTGCTAGACATCCTGGGGCCAACGTCCTGACTTTC. Encoded protein: CSARHPGANVLTF.

The genes are TRBV29-1 and TRBJ1-1; no clear D. Trimming took off 0 bases at V and 5 bases at J, with 7 bases between the two ends. Germline assignment: CDR1 SQVTM and CDR2 ANQGSEA. This CDR3 comprises 12 residues. The CDR3 spells CSVEDLPTEAFF. CDR3 DNA sequence: TGCAGCGTTGAAGATCTTCCGACTGAAGCTTTCTTT. The entire variable domain, with the rest obtained from reference TRBV29-1 and TRBJ1-1, is as follows: SAVISQKPSRDICQRGTSLTIQCQVDSQVTMMFWYRQQPGQSLTLIATANQGSEATYESGFVIDKFPISRPNLTFSTLTVSNMSPEDSSIYLCSVEDLPTEAFFGQGTRLTVV.

In this sample, this clonotype turned up many times. The chain has TRBV27 and TRBJ2-5; tentative D call: TRBD2 (7 bases). Germline CDR1 MNHEY, CDR2 SMNVEV (reference sequence). V lost 8 bases and J lost 5, with 18 bases in between. The CDR3 totals 14 residues. The CDR3 spells CASALRGRGETQYF. The CDR3 nucleotides read TGTGCCAGCGCCCTGCGGGGGCGCGGGGAGACCCAGTACTTC.

The rearrangement uses TRBV20-1 and TRBJ2-3; D ambiguous. Between the trimmed V and J ends, which lost 3 bases and 2 bases, there was a span of 12 bases. CDR1 DFQATT and CDR2 SNEGSKA come from the germline V gene (reference sequence). This CDR3 has 14 residues. CDR3 nucleotides: TGCAGTGCTAGTATGGAATTCGTCACAGATACGCAGTATTTT. It codes for CSASMEFVTDTQYF.

This clonotype was seen a handful of times. A clone one base away is much larger, so this may be a read error. The chain links TRBV10-3 to TRBJ1-5, with 8 bases aligning to TRBD1. This CDR3 spans 14 amino acids. Germline V gives CDR1 ENHRY, CDR2 SYGVKD. Trimming removed 6 bases from V and 7 bases from J; junction bases left unmatched: 8. CDR3 region: CAIREGQVGQPQHF. The CDR3 DNA sequence: TGTGCCATCAGGGAGGGACAGGTTGGACAGCCCCAGCATTTT.

The chain uses TRBV6-1 and TRBJ2-5; 10 bases fit TRBD1. Unmatched junction bases numbered 6, after V lost 7 bases and J lost 1 base. This CDR3 contains 15 residues. CDR1 is MNHNS, CDR2 SASEGT, per germline. The CDR3 DNA follows: TGTGCCAGCAATATCGGGACAGGGGCCCAAGAGACCCAGTACTTC. It encodes CASNIGTGAQETQYF.

The chain has TRBV5-6 and TRBJ2-6; the D is unclear. This CDR3 region has 16 residues. Germline V CDR1 and CDR2: SGHDT, YYEEEE. Trimming left V 4 bases short and J 2 bases short, with 13 bases between. The CDR3 reads CASSPLNGAGANVLTF. CDR3 coding DNA: TGTGCCAGCAGCCCCCTAAATGGCGCTGGGGCCAACGTCCTGACTTTC. The variable domain in full, completed from reference TRBV5-6 and TRBJ2-6, reads DAGVTQSPTHLIKTRGQQVTLRCSPKSGHDTVSWYQQALGQGPQFIFQYYEEEERQRGNFPDRFSGHQFPNYSSELNVNALLLGDSALYLCASSPLNGAGANVLTFGAGSRLTVL.

The CDR3: CATSDGGIGEKLFF. The DNA of the CDR3 is TGTGCCACCAGTGATGGCGGAATTGGTGAAAAACTGTTTTTT. The chain couples TRBV24-1 to TRBJ1-4; D ambiguous. V shed 3 bases and J shed 7 bases, with 11 bases lying between them. The CDR3 contains 14 residues. From germline, CDR1 is KGHDR and CDR2 SFDVKD.

A few counts support this clonotype. For the CDR3, the DNA is TGTGCCAGCAGTTTCCAGGGGACAACCACTGAAGCTTTCTTT. Its translation is CASSFQGTTTEAFF. The chain couples TRBV12-3 or TRBV12-4 to TRBJ1-1, with a tentative D call TRBD1 (6 bases). The V gene lost 3 bases and the J gene lost 4 bases, with 12 bases spanning the gap. The CDR3 consists of 14 residues.

This clonotype was seen a few times. This chain uses TRBV20-1 with TRBJ2-7; the D is unclear. This CDR3 has 13 amino acids. The germline gives CDR1 DFQATT, CDR2 SNEGSKA (reference sequence). V lost 2 bases and J 3 bases, leaving 11 bases between the germline ends. The CDR3: CSARQVGLYEQYF. The CDR3 DNA reads as TGCAGTGCTAGACAAGTAGGGCTCTACGAGCAGTACTTC.

Notes on this clonotype: Compared with germline, one end of the junction differs, possibly owing to a read error. V is TRBV5-6 and J is TRBJ2-7, with 7 bases identical to TRBD2. The CDR3 has 13 amino acids. Germline V gives CDR1 SGHDT, CDR2 YYEEEE. The CDR3 DNA sequence: TGTGCCGGCAGCTTTACTAGCGCGTACGAGCAGTACTTC. This translates into CAGSFTSAYEQYF. Full variable domain (missing parts from reference TRBV5-6 and TRBJ2-7): DAGVTQSPTHLIKTRGQQVTLRCSPKSGHDTVSWYQQALGQGPQFIFQYYEEEERQRGNFPDRFSGHQFPNYSSELNVNALLLGDSALYLCAGSFTSAYEQYFGPGTRLTVT.

This clonotype has a count of ten or more. The rearrangement joins TRBV10-3 to TRBJ2-1; no clear D. V was clipped by 2 bases and J by 5 bases, with 10 bases between them. The CDR3 runs to 14 residues. Per the germline V gene, CDR1 is ENHRY and CDR2 is SYGVKD. The CDR3 region has the DNA TGTGCCATCAGTGAGGGTCCCAACCACAATGAGCAGTTCTTC. Protein product: CAISEGPNHNEQFF.

The chain has TRBV7-8 and TRBJ2-6; 8 nucleotides align to TRBD2. Germline V gene lookup returns CDR1 SGHVS and CDR2 FQNEAQ. CDR3 size: 16 residues. Losses at the gene ends were 8 bases for V and 1 base for J; bases not matched to a gene: 7. The CDR3, as DNA: TGTGCCAGCGAGGCCCAGCGGGAGTCTGGGGCCAACGTCCTGACTTTC. Translated: CASEAQRESGANVLTF.

The chain combines TRBV30 with TRBJ2-1; 7 nucleotides match TRBD2. Germline V gene data show CDR1 as GTSNPN and CDR2 as SVGIG (reference sequence). The ends lost 3 bases at V and 1 base at J; junction bases unmatched: 3. This CDR3 spans 14 amino acids. The CDR3 DNA is TGTGCCTGGAGATACGGGGGGTCCTACAATGAGCAGTTCTTC. Translation gives CAWRYGGSYNEQFF.